This is a list of T cell receptor beta chains from one sample in a study of neoadjuvant nivolumab and ipilimumab in lung cancer. Assay: immunoSEQ multiplex PCR; the TCRdb copy retains only in-frame clones and omits some. Of approximately 6,800 clones listed, roughly 84% were seen once; the top ten hold approximately 5%. Specimen: tumor tissue, collected after neoadjuvant nivolumab, alone or with ipilimumab, at or shortly before surgery. These receptors originate from an adult with non-small cell lung cancer. Each CDR3 is given with its conserved first and last residue. D genes are given only for firm matches. The size field is filled for only some rows; it gives once, few, many or a size class.

d_gene | j_gene | v_gene | abundance | len | CDR3aa | CDR3nt
TRBD2 | TRBJ2-1 | TRBV5-1 | . | 14 | CASSLIPGGDEQFF | TGCGCCAGCAGCTTGATTCCGGGGGGGGATGAGCAGTTCTTC
TRBD1 | TRBJ1-2 | TRBV5-1 | . | 13 | CASSLDAGGGYTF | TGCGCCAGCAGCTTGGACGCAGGGGGCGGCTACACCTTC
. | TRBJ2-7 | TRBV9 | once | 14 | CASSVGPDGYEQYF | TGTGCCAGCAGCGTAGGCCCGGACGGGTACGAGCAGTACTTC
. | TRBJ1-5 | TRBV7-8 | . | 12 | CASSFGNQPQHF | TGTGCCAGCAGCTTCGGCAATCAGCCCCAGCATTTT
. | TRBJ2-3 | TRBV5-1 | . | 13 | CASSLGRADTQYF | TGCGCCAGCAGCTTGGGCAGGGCGGATACGCAGTATTTT
TRBD1 | TRBJ2-2 | TRBV29-1 | . | 15 | CSAKYRTGVTGELFF | TGCAGCGCTAAATACCGGACAGGGGTTACCGGGGAGCTGTTTTTT
TRBD1 | TRBJ2-7 | TRBV4-3 | . | 16 | CASSHSATGESYEQYF | TGCGCCAGCAGCCACTCCGCGACAGGGGAATCCTACGAGCAGTACTTC
TRBD1 | TRBJ2-7 | TRBV20-1 | . | 10 | CSADRGEQYF | TGCAGTGCGGACAGGGGCGAGCAGTACTTC
. | TRBJ1-1 | TRBV10-2 | . | 13 | CASSSTGYTEAFF | TGCGCCAGCAGCTCAACAGGGTACACTGAAGCTTTCTTT
. | TRBJ1-6 | TRBV25-1 | . | 16 | CASSDPQAGGNSPLHF | TGTGCCAGCAGTGATCCCCAGGCGGGGGGGAATTCACCCCTCCACTTT